This T cell receptor (beta chain) was identified during a study of T-cell reconstitution after alpha-beta-depleted transplantation in children. This CDR3 region has 11 residues. Per germline, CDR1 SGHRS and CDR2 YFSETQ. V lost 3 bases to trimming and J lost 8 bases, with 8 bases between them. There are many counts of this clonotype. Unique molecular identifiers were incorporated when the TCRbeta library was constructed. TCRdb reprocessed the PCR reads via MiXCR and lists one record per CDR3 protein. The sample records a few hundred thousand distinct CDR3 sequences, around 16% being singletons. The clonotype was recovered from a human donor who donated a stem cell graft to a child with acute lymphoblastic leukemia. Sequences were derived from PBMCs from the stem cell graft donor, sampled from the stem cell graft. This chain joins TRBV5-1 and TRBJ1-2; D gene uncertain. CDR3 nucleotides: TGCGCCAGCAGCTCCCATGTGGGCTACACCTTC. Translated, it gives CASSSHVGYTF.